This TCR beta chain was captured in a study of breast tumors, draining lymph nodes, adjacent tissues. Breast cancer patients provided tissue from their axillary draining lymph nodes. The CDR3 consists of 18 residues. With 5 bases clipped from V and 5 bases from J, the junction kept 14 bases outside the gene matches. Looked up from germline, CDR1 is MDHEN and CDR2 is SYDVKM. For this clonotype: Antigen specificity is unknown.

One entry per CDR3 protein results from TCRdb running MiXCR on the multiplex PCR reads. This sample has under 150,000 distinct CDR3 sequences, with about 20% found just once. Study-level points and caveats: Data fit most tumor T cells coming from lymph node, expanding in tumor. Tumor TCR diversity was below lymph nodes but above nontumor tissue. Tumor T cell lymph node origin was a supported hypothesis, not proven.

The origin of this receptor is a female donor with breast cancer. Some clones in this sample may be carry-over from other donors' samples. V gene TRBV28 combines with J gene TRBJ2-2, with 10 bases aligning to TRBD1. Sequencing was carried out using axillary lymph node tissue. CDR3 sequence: CASSDKREDRGQTGELFF. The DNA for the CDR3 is TGTGCCAGCAGTGATAAGAGGGAAGACAGGGGGCAGACCGGGGAGCTGTTTTTT.